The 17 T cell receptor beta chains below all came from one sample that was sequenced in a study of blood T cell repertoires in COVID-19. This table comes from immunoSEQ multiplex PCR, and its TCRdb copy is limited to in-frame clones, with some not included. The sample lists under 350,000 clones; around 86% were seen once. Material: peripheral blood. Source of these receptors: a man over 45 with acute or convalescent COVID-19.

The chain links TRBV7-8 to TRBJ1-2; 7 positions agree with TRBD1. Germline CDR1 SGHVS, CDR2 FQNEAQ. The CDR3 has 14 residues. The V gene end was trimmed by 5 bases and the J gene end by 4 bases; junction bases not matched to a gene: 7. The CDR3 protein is CASSGGQNLYGYTF. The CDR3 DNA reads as TGTGCCAGCAGCGGGGGACAGAACCTCTATGGCTACACCTTC.

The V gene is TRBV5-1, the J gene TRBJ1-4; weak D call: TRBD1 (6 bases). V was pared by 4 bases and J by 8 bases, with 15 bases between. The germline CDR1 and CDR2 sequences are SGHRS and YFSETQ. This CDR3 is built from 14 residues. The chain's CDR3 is CASSREGGSEKLFF. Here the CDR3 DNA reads TGCGCCAGCAGCCGGGAAGGGGGATCCGAAAAACTGTTTTTT.

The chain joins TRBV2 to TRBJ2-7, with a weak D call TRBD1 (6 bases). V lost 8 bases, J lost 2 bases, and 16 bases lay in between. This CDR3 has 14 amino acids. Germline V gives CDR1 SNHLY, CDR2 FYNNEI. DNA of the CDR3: TGTGCCAGCTTACCGGACAGTTTTCCCTACGAGCAGTACTTC. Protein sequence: CASLPDSFPYEQYF.

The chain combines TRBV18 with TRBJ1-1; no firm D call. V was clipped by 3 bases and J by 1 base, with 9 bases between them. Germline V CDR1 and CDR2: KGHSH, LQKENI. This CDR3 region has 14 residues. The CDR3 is CASSPSGRNTEAFF. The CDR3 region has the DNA TGTGCCAGCTCACCGAGTGGGAGGAACACTGAAGCTTTCTTT.

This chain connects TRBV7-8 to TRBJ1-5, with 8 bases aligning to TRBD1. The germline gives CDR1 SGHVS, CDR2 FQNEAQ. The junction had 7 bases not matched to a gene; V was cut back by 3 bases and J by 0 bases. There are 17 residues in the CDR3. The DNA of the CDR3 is TGTGCCAGCAGCTTTCGACAGGGGAAAAATAGCAATCAGCCCCAGCATTTT. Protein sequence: CASSFRQGKNSNQPQHF.

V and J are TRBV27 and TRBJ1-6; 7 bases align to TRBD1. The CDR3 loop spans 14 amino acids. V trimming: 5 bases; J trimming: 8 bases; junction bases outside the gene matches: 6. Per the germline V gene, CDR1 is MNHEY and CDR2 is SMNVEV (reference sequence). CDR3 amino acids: CASSHRDRYSPLHF. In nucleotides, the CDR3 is TGTGCCAGCAGTCACCGGGACAGATATTCACCCCTCCACTTT.

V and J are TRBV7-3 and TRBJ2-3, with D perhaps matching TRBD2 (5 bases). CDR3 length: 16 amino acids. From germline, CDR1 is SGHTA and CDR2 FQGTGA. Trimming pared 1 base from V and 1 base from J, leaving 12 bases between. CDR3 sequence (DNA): TGTGCCAGCAGCTTAATCCCAGCGGCGGGCACAGATACGCAGTATTTT. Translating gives CASSLIPAAGTDTQYF.

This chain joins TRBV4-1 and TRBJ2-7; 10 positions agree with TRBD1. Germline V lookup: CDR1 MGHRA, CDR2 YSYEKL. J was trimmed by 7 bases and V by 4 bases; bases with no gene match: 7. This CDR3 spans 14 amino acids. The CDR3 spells CASSPTGGFLEQYF. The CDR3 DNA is TGCGCCAGCAGCCCGACAGGGGGCTTCTTGGAGCAGTACTTC.

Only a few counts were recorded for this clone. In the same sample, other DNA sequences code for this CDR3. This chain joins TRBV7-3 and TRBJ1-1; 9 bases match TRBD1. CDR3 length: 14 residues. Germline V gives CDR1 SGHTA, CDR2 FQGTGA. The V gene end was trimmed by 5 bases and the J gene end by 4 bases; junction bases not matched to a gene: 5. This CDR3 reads CASSAGTGSTEAFF. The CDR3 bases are TGTGCCAGCAGCGCCGGGACAGGGAGCACTGAAGCTTTCTTT.

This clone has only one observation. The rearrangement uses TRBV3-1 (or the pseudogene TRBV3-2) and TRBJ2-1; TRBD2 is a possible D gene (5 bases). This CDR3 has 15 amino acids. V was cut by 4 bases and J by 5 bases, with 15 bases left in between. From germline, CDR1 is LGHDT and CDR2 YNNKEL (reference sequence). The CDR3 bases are TGTGCCAGCAGCCTCAGTTGGTCTAGCCACAATGAGCAGTTCTTC. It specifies CASSLSWSSHNEQFF.

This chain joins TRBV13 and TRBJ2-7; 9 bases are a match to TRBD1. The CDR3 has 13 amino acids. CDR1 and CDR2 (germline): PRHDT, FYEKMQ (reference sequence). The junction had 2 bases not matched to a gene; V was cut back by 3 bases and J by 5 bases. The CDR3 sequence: CASSLDRGDEQYF. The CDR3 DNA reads TGTGCCAGCAGCTTGGACAGGGGCGACGAGCAGTACTTC.

Here the CDR3 reads CASSDRARAYEQYF. The CDR3 bases are TGTGCCAGCTCAGACAGGGCGAGGGCCTACGAGCAGTACTTC. V and J are TRBV18 and TRBJ2-7; 7 bases map to TRBD1. V was pared by 5 bases and J by 2 bases, with 6 bases of the junction left unmatched. The CDR3 spans 14 residues. Per the germline V gene, CDR1 is KGHSH and CDR2 is LQKENI.

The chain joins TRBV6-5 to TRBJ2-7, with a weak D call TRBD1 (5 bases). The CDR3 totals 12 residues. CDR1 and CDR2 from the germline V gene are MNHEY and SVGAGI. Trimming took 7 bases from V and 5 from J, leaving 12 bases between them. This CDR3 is CASTTGTHEQYF. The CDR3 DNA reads TGTGCCAGCACTACAGGAACACACGAGCAGTACTTC.

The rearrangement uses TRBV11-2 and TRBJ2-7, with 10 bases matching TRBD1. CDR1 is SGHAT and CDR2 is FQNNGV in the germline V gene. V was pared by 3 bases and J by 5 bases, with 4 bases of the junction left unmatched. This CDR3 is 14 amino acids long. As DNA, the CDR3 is TGTGCCAGCAGCTTGGGACAGGGGTTGGACGAGCAGTACTTC. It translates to CASSLGQGLDEQYF.

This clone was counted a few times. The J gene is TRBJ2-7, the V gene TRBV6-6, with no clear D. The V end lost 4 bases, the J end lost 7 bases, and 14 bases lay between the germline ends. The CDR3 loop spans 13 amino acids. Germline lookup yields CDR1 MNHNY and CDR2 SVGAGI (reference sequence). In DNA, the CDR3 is TGTGCCAGCAGTTCCTCCCCCGACAAAGAGCAGTACTTC. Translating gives CASSSSPDKEQYF.

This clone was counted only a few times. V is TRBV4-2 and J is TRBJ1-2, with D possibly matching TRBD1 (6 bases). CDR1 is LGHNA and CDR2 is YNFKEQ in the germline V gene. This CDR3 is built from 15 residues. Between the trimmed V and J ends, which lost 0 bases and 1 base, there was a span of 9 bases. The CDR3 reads CASSQDPDSNYGYTF. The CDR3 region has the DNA TGTGCCAGCAGCCAAGATCCGGACAGTAACTATGGCTACACCTTC.

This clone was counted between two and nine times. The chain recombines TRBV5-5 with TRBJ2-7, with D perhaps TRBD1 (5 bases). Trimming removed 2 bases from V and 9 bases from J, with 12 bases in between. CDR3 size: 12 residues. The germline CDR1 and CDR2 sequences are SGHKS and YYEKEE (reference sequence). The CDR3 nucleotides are TGTGCCAGCAGCTTACTTGGGCAGGGGCAGTACTTC. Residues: CASSLLGQGQYF.